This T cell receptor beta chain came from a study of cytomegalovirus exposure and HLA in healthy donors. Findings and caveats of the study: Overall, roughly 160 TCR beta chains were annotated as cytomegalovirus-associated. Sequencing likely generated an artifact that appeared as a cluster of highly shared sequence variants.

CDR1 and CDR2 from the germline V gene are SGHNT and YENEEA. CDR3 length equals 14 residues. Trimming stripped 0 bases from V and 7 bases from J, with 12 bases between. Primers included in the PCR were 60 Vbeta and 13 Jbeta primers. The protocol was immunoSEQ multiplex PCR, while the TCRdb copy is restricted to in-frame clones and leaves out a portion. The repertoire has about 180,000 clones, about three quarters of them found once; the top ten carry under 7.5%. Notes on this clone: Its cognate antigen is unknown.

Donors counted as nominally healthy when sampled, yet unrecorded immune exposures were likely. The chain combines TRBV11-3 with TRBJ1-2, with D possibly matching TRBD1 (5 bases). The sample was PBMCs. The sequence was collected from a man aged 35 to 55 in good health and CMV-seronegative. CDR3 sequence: CASSLEGAGSGYTF. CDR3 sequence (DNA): TGTGCCAGCAGCTTAGAAGGGGCAGGGTCTGGCTACACCTTC.